Following are 3 T cell receptor beta chains from one sample sequenced in a study of OX40 agonist ivuxolimab in advanced cancers. To prepare the library, the immunoSEQ multiplex PCR assay was applied. TCRdb took over this immuneACCESS table, retaining in-frame rearrangements with V and J assigned. Such tables are incomplete; in checked studies, under half of the missing clones stem from an unresolved V gene, and the remainder is unexplained. This sample is represented by some 54,000 clones; roughly three quarters of them were singletons. The biggest ten clones account for roughly 4.5% of the sample. The source material was CD4+ or CD8+ T cells sorted from blood, sampled in a trial of the OX40 agonist ivuxolimab. The receptors shown here come from an adult with an advanced solid tumor such as melanoma, head and neck, liver or kidney cancer.

The chain carries TRBV5-1 and TRBJ1-2; 7 bases map to TRBD1. J lost 6 bases, V lost 2 bases, and 10 bases had no gene match. The CDR3 runs to 15 residues. CDR1 and CDR2 from the germline V gene are SGHRS and YFSETQ. DNA for the CDR3: TGCGCCAGCAGCTTAAGGCAGGAGGGGGCCGATGGCTACACCTTC. This gives the protein CASSLRQEGADGYTF. Combining the CDR3 with reference TRBV5-1 and TRBJ1-2 gives the whole variable domain KAGVTQTPRYLIKTRGQQVTLSCSPISGHRSVSWYQQTPGQGLQFLFEYFSETQRNKGNFPGRFSGRQFSNSRSEMNVSTLELGDSALYLCASSLRQEGADGYTFGSGTRLTVV.

CDR3 sequence (DNA): TGTGCCAGCAGCTTAGGAGAGACCCAGTACTTC. This sequence encodes CASSLGETQYF. The rearrangement joins TRBV11-3 to TRBJ2-5; D is unclear. This CDR3 is 11 amino acids long. V was clipped by 1 base and J by 4 bases, with 1 base between them. Germline lookup yields CDR1 SGHNT and CDR2 YENEEA.

The V and J genes are TRBV7-9 and TRBJ1-4; TRBD1 might be the D (5 bases). The ends were cut back, 5 bases at V and 4 bases at J, with 14 bases in the middle. Germline CDR1 and CDR2: SEHNR and FQNEAQ (reference sequence). The CDR3 spans 15 residues. CDR3 loop: CASSHKQEGNEKLFF. CDR3 DNA: TGTGCCAGCAGCCACAAACAGGAGGGTAATGAAAAACTGTTTTTT.